This entry describes one T cell receptor beta chain. Its antigen is undetermined. The J segment lost 6 bases and the V segment lost 3 bases, leaving 4 bases of the junction unmatched. There are 14 residues in the CDR3. CDR1 is SGHNT, CDR2 YYREEE, per germline (reference sequence). TCRbeta library construction was performed incorporating unique molecular identifiers. TCRdb recomputed calls from the PCR reads with MiXCR, one row per CDR3 protein. This table has 490,000 or so distinct CDR3 sequences, under 12% appearing once. The sample is drawn from a study of T-cell reconstitution after alpha-beta-depleted transplantation in children. Findings of the study overall: Diversity of TCRbeta at day 60 was high in some patients, arising from surviving recipient T cells and thymic progenitors. Once a year had passed after transplant, T-cell counts and diversity came mostly from newly produced T cells. There were reportedly several hundred expanded graft clones from which alpha-beta T cells came about two months after transplant.

The rearrangement joins TRBV5-4 to TRBJ1-4, with 8 bases identical to TRBD1. The origin of this receptor is a child aged 2 to 9 with inherited bone marrow failure, due to receive a stem cell transplant. Sequenced here: PBMCs, sampled before TCRalphabeta/CD19-depleted stem cell transplant. CDR3 nucleotide sequence: TGTGCCAGCAGCTATCAGGGGGCGGATGAAAAACTGTTTTTT. Its protein product is CASSYQGADEKLFF.